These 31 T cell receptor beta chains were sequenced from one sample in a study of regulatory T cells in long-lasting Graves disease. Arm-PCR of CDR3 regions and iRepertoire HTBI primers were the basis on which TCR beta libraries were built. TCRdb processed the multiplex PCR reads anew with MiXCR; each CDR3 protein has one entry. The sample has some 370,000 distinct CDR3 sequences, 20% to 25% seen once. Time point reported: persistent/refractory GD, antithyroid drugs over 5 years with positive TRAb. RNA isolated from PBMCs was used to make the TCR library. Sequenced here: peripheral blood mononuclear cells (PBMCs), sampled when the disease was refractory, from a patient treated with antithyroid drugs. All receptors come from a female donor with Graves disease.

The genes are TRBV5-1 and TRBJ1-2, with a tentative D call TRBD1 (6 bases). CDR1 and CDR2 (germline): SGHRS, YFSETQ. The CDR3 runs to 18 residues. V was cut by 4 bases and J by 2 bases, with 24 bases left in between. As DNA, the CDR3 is TGCGCCAGCAGCACCTTACCTCCACCGACAGGAGGAAACTATGGCTACACCTTC. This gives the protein CASSTLPPPTGGNYGYTF.

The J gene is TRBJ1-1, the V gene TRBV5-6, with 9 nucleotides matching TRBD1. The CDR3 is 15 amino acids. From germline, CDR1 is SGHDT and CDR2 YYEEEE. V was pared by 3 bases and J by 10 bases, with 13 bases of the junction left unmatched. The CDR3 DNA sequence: TGTGCCAGCAGCTCTTTAGCATTAGAGGACAGGGGAGCTTTCTTT. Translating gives CASSSLALEDRGAFF.

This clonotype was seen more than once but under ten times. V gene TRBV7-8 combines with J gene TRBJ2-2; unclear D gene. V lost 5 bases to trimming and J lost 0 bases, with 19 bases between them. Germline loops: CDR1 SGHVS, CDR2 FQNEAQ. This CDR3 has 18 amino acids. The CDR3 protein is CASSPSLARGPNTGELFF. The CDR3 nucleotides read TGTGCCAGCAGCCCCAGCTTAGCCCGCGGACCGAACACCGGGGAGCTGTTTTTT.

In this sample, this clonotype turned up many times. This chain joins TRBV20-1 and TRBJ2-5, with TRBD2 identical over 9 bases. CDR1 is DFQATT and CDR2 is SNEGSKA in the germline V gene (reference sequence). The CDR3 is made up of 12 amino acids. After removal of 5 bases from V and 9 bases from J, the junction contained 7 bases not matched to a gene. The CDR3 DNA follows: TGCAGTGCTCGACTAGCGGACGGGGCCCAGTACTTC. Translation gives CSARLADGAQYF.

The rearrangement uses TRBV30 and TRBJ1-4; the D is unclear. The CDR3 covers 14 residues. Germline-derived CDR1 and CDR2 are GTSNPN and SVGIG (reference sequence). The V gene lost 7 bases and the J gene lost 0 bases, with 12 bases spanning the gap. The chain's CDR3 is CALAAAATNEKLFF. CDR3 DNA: TGTGCCTTGGCGGCAGCTGCAACTAATGAAAAACTGTTTTTT. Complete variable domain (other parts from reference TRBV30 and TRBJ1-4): SQTIHQWPATLVQPVGSPLSLECTVEGTSNPNLYWYRQAAGRGLQLLFYSVGIGQISSEVPQNLSASRPQDRQFILSSKKLLLSDSGFYLCALAAAATNEKLFFGSGTQLSVL.

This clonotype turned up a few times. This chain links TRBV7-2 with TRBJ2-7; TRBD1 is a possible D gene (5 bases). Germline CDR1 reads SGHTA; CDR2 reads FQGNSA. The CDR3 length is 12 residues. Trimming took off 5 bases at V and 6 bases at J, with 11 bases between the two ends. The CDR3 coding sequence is TGTGCCAGCAGCGTCGACAGAACCGAGCAGTACTTC. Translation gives CASSVDRTEQYF.

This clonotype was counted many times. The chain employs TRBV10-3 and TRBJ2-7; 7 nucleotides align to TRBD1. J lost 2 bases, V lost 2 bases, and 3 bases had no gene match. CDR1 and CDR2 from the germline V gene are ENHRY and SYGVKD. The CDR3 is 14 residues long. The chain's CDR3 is CAISEDREPYEQYF. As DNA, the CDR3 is TGTGCCATCAGTGAGGACAGGGAGCCCTACGAGCAGTACTTC.

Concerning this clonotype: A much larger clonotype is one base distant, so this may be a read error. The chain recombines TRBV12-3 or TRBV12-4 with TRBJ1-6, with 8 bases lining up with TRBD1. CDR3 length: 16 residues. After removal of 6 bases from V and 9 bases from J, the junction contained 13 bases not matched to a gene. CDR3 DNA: TGTGCCAGCAGCCTACAGACTCAGGGGGCGCGTTCACCCCTCCACTTT. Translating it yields CASSLQTQGARSPLHF.

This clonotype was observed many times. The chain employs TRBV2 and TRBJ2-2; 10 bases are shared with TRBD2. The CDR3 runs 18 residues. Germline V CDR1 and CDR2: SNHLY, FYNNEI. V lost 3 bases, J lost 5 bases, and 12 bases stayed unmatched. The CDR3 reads CASSDWGVAGGWTGELFF. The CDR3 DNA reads TGTGCCAGCAGTGATTGGGGAGTAGCGGGAGGCTGGACCGGGGAGCTGTTTTTT.

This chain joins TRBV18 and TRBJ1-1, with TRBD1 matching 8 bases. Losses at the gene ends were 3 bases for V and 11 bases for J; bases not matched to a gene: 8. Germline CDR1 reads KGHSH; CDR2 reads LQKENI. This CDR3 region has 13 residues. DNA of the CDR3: TGTGCCAGCTCACCGCTGGGACAGGTTGGGGCTTTCTTT. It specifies CASSPLGQVGAFF.

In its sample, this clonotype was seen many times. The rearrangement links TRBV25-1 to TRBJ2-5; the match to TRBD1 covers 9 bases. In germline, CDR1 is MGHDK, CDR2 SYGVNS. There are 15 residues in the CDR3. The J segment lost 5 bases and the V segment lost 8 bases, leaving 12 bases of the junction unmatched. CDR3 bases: TGTGCCAGCGGTGGTCCTACAGGGGGCCGGGAGACCCAGTACTTC. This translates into CASGGPTGGRETQYF.

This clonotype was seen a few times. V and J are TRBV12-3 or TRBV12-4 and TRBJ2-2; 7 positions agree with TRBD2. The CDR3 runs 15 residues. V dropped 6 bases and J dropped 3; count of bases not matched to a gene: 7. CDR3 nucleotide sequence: TGTGCCAGCAGGGAACAGCGGGGTGACACCGGGGAGCTGTTTTTT. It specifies CASREQRGDTGELFF.

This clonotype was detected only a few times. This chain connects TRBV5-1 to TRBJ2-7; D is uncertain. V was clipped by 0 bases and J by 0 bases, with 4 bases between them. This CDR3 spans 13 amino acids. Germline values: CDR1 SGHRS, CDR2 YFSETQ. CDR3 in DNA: TGCGCCAGCAGCTTGGACAACTCCTACGAGCAGTACTTC. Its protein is CASSLDNSYEQYF.

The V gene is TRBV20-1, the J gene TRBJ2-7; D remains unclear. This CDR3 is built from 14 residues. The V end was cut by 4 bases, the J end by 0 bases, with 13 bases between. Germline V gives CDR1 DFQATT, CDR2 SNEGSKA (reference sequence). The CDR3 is CSAKVWTDSYEQYF. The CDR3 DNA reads TGCAGTGCTAAGGTCTGGACGGACTCCTACGAGCAGTACTTC.

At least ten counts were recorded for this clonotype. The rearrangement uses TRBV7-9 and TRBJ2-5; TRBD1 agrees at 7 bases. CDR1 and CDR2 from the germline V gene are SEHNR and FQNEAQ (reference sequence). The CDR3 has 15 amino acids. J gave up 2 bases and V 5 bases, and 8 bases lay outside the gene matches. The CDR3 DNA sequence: TGTGCCAGCAGCCTGAGGACAGGAACACAAGAGACCCAGTACTTC. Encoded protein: CASSLRTGTQETQYF.

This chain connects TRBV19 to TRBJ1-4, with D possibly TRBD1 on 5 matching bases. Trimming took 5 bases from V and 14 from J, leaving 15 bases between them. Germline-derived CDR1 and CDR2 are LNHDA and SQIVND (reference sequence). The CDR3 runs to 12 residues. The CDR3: CASSSGTARLFF. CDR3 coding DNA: TGTGCCAGTAGTTCCGGGACGGCAAGGCTGTTTTTT.

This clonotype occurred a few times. The DNA for the CDR3 is TGTGCCAGCAGCCCCGGAGACAGTTTTACAGATACGCAGTATTTT. Amino acids: CASSPGDSFTDTQYF. This chain connects TRBV7-3 to TRBJ2-3; D is perhaps TRBD1 (5 bases). Germline V lookup: CDR1 SGHTA, CDR2 FQGTGA. The CDR3 has 15 amino acids. The V gene lost 5 bases and the J gene lost 3 bases, with 15 bases spanning the gap.

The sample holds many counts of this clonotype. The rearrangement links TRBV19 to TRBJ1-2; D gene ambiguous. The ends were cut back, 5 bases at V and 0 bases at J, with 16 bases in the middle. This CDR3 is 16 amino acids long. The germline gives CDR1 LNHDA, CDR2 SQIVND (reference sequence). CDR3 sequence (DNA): TGTGCCAGTAGTCCCGTCGATCGGTATACTAACTATGGCTACACCTTC. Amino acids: CASSPVDRYTNYGYTF.

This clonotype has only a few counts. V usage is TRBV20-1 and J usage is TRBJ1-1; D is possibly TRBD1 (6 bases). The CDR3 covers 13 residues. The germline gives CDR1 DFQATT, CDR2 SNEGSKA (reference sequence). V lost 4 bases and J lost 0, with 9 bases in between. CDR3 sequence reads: CSATDRMNTEAFF. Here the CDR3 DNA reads TGCAGTGCTACGGACAGAATGAACACTGAAGCTTTCTTT.

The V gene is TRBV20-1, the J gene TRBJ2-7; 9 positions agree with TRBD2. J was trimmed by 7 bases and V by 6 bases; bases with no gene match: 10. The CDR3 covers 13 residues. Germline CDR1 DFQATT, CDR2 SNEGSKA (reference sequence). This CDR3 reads CSARRREGREQYF. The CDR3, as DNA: TGCAGTGCCCGACGGCGGGAGGGCCGGGAGCAGTACTTC.

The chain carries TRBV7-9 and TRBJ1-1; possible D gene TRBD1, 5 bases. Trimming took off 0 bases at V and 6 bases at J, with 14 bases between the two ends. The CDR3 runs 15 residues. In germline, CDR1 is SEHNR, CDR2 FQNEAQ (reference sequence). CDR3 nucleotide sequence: TGTGCCAGCAGCTTAGCGCAAGACAGAAAGCCTGAAGCTTTCTTT. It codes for CASSLAQDRKPEAFF.

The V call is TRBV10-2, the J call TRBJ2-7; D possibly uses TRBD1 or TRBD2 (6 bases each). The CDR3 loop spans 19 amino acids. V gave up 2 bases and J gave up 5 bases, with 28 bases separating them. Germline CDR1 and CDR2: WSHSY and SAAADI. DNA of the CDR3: TGCGCCAGCAGTGAGGTGGTGGGGGCGGTCGGGAGTTTCTTCCACGAGCAGTACTTC. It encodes CASSEVVGAVGSFFHEQYF.

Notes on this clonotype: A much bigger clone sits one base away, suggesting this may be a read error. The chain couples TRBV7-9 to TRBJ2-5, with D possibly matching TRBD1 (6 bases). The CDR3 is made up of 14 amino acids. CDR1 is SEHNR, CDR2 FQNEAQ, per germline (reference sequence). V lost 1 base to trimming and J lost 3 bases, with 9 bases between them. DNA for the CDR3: TGTGCCAGCAGCTTAGTGGACAGAGAAGAGACCCAGTACTTC. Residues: CASSLVDREETQYF. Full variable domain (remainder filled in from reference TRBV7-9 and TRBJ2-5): DTGVSQNPRHKITKRGQNVTFRCDPISEHNRLYWYRQTLGQGPEFLTYFQNEAQLEKSRLLSDRFSAERPKGSFSTLEIQRTEQGDSAMYLCASSLVDREETQYFGPGTRLLVL.

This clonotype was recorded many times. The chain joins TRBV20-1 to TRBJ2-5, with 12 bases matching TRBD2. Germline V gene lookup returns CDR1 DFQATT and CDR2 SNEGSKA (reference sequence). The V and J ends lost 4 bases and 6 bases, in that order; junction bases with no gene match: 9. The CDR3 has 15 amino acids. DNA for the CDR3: TGCAGTGCTAAGAAGACTAGCGGGAGAAAGCAGACCCAGTACTTC. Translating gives CSAKKTSGRKQTQYF.

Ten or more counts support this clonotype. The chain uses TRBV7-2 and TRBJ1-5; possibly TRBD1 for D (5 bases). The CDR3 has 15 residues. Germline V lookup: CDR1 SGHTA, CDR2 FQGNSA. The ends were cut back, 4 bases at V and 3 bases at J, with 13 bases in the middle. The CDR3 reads CASSSPGGYNQPQHF. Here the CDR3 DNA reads TGTGCCAGCAGCTCACCCGGGGGGTACAATCAGCCCCAGCATTTT.

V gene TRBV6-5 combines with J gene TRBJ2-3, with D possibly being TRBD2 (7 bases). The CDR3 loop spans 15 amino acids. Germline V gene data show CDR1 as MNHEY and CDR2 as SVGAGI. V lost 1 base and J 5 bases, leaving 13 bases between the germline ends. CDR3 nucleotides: TGTGCCAGCAGTTACTGGGGGGGGCCGAGAGATACGCAGTATTTT. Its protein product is CASSYWGGPRDTQYF.

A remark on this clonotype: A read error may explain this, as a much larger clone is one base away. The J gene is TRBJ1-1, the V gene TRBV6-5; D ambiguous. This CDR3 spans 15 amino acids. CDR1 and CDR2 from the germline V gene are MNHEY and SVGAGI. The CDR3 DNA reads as TGTGCCAGCGGTTACTCGAGTACGAGGTGGACTGAAGCTTTCTTT. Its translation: CASGYSSTRWTEAFF.

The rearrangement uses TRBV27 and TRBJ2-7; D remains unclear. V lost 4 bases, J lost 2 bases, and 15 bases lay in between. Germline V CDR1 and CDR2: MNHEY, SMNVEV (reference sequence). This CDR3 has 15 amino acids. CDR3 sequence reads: CASSSTPTSAYEQYF. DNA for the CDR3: TGTGCCAGCAGTTCGACTCCAACCTCTGCCTACGAGCAGTACTTC.

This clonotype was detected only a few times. The chain's CDR3 is CASSIGQGGIRTEAFF. As DNA, the CDR3 is TGTGCCAGTAGTATTGGACAGGGGGGCATACGAACTGAAGCTTTCTTT. The rearrangement joins TRBV19 to TRBJ1-1; 10 nucleotides agree with TRBD1. Trimming at V came to 3 bases and at J to 5 bases, leaving 9 bases not matched to a gene. The CDR3 length is 16 residues. CDR1 LNHDA and CDR2 SQIVND come from the germline V gene (reference sequence).

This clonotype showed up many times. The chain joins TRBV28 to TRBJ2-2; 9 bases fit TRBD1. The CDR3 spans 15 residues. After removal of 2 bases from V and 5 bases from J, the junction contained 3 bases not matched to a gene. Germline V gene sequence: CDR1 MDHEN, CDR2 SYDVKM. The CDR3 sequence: CASSLQDRGTGELFF. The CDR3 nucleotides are TGTGCCAGCAGTTTACAGGACAGGGGAACCGGGGAGCTGTTTTTT.

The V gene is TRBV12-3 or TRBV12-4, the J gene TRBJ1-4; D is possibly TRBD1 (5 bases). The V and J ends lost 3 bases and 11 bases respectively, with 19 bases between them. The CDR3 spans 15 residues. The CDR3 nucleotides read TGTGCCAGCAGTTTCCAGGGATGGGAAAGTAACAAACTGTTTTTT. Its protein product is CASSFQGWESNKLFF.